The clone carrying this T cell receptor beta chain was picked up a small number of times. The germline V gene encodes CDR1 MNHNS and CDR2 SASEGT. Trimming cost V 6 bases and J 7 bases, with 12 bases left between them. The CDR3 sequence is 13 residues long. The sample is drawn from a study of regulatory T cells in long-lasting Graves disease. HTBI primers from iRepertoire and Arm-PCR of CDR3 regions yielded the TCR beta libraries. Study processing details: Among the samples, under 70 TRBV and some 13 TRBJ segments were identified. MiXCR, run by TCRdb on the multiplex PCR reads, gives a single entry per CDR3 protein. The V and J calls and clone size are TCRdb's, not the authors'. The sample includes approximately 490,000 distinct CDR3 sequences, around 16% of them seen just once. The time point here: newly diagnosed GD, antithyroid drugs for less than 3 months. From PBMCs, RNA was extracted and then used to make the TCR library.

The same sample was also used in a study of T cells in Graves' hyperthyroidism and ophthalmopathy. This second study says: The study based diagnoses on clinical symptoms, serum thyroxine and TRAb, thyroid ultrasound and orbital computed tomography.

The specimen comprised peripheral blood mononuclear cells (PBMCs), sampled at new diagnosis, from a patient treated with antithyroid drugs. This TCR was sampled from a middle-aged man with Graves disease. J is TRBJ1-4 and V is TRBV6-1; D uncertain. The CDR3 spells CASRASSGEKLFF. The DNA for the CDR3 is TGTGCCAGCAGGGCCTCAAGCGGTGAAAAACTGTTTTTT.